Presented here are 24 T cell receptor beta chains from one specimen sequenced in a study of a mutant IDH1 vaccine in newly diagnosed glioma. As for time point: baseline, week 1 (first vaccination visit). Treatment specified: pre-vaccination baseline after standard-of-care therapy. TCRdb keeps only in-frame clones here, not all; method: immunoSEQ multiplex PCR. The sample lists about 38,000 clones, approximately 78% occurring once. The source material was PBMCs, sampled from a glioma patient treated with radiotherapy, temozolomide or both. These receptors were taken from a middle-aged man with glioma. Some clones in this sample may be carry-over from other donors' samples.

The chain has TRBV7-9 and TRBJ2-1; perhaps D is TRBD1 or TRBD2 (5 bases each). The germline V gene has CDR1 SEHNR and CDR2 FQNEAQ (reference sequence). CDR3 size: 14 residues. The V gene lost 4 bases and the J gene lost 5 bases, with 12 bases spanning the gap. CDR3 in DNA: TGTGCCAGCAGCTCCCGGGTGGGGGACAATGAGCAGTTCTTC. As protein: CASSSRVGDNEQFF.

Concerning this clone: The junction differs from germline at one of its ends, possibly a read error. The J gene is TRBJ2-7, the V gene TRBV27, with a weak D call TRBD1 (5 bases). CDR3 length: 15 residues. Germline V gene sequence: CDR1 MNHEY, CDR2 SMNVEV (reference sequence). The CDR3 spells CASRVRGPGSSEQYF. The CDR3 DNA is TGTGCCAGCAGGGTAAGGGGCCCAGGGTCCTCCGAGCAGTACTTC.

Only one count was recorded for this clone. The chain links TRBV18 to TRBJ1-5; D remains ambiguous. The CDR3 is 14 amino acids. With 4 bases removed from V and 6 bases from J, the gap between germline ends came to 13 bases. Germline CDR1 and CDR2: KGHSH and LQKENI. CDR3 in amino acids: CASSRGDRGQPQHF. The DNA for the CDR3 is TGTGCCAGCTCACGGGGAGATCGGGGTCAGCCCCAGCATTTT.

The rearrangement uses TRBV5-1 and TRBJ1-4; D not certain. The CDR3 is made up of 15 amino acids. Germline V lookup: CDR1 SGHRS, CDR2 YFSETQ. V shed 3 bases and J shed 6 bases, with 15 bases lying between them. CDR3 sequence: CASSSGTGWDEKLFF. CDR3 sequence (DNA): TGCGCCAGCAGCTCCGGAACGGGGTGGGATGAAAAACTGTTTTTT.

The chain carries TRBV18 and TRBJ2-3; D call uncertain. Trimming left V 4 bases short and J 6 bases short, with 11 bases between. Looked up from germline, CDR1 is KGHSH and CDR2 is LQKENI. The CDR3 totals 13 residues. The CDR3 loop is CASSHARYDTQYF. CDR3 sequence (DNA): TGTGCCAGCTCACATGCTAGATACGATACGCAGTATTTT.

Only one count was recorded for this clone. V is TRBV5-6 and J is TRBJ1-5, with D perhaps matching TRBD1 (5 bases). The germline gives CDR1 SGHDT, CDR2 YYEEEE. The CDR3 is made up of 18 amino acids. Trimming took off 0 bases at V and 0 bases at J, with 16 bases between the two ends. In DNA, the CDR3 is TGTGCCAGCAGCTTGGGGGGGAGCGGCTCATATAGCAATCAGCCCCAGCATTTT. This gives the protein CASSLGGSGSYSNQPQHF. Variable domain in full (rest from reference TRBV5-6 and TRBJ1-5): DAGVTQSPTHLIKTRGQQVTLRCSPKSGHDTVSWYQQALGQGPQFIFQYYEEEERQRGNFPDRFSGHQFPNYSSELNVNALLLGDSALYLCASSLGGSGSYSNQPQHFGDGTRLSIL.

A few counts support this clone. Other DNA sequences within the sample encode an identical CDR3. The rearrangement uses TRBV10-3 and TRBJ2-7, with 10 bases that match TRBD1. With V trimmed by 10 bases and J by 2 bases, 5 bases remained unmatched. This CDR3 region has 13 residues. The V gene's germline CDR1 is ENHRY and CDR2 SYGVKD. The CDR3 DNA reads as TGTGCCACTGGAGGACAGGGGGCCTACGAGCAGTACTTC. It yields the protein CATGGQGAYEQYF.

The count of this clone is one. The rearrangement uses TRBV7-2 and TRBJ1-2; the D gene is possibly TRBD1 (5 bases). Looked up from germline, CDR1 is SGHTA and CDR2 is FQGNSA. Trimming removed 7 bases from V and 0 bases from J, with 12 bases in between. CDR3 length: 14 residues. The CDR3 DNA sequence: TGTGCCAGCAAAAGACAGCCGACTAACTATGGCTACACCTTC. This translates into CASKRQPTNYGYTF. Full variable domain (outside the CDR3, taken from reference TRBV7-2 and TRBJ1-2): GAGVSQSPSNKVTEKGKDVELRCDPISGHTALYWYRQSLGQGLEFLIYFQGNSAPDKSGLPSDRFSAERTGGSVSTLTIQRTQQEDSAVYLCASKRQPTNYGYTFGSGTRLTVV.

The chain is built from TRBV5-4 and TRBJ2-1, with 12 bases lining up with TRBD1. The CDR3 has 16 amino acids. Germline V gives CDR1 SGHNT, CDR2 YYREEE (reference sequence). V trimming: 2 bases; J trimming: 4 bases; junction bases outside the gene matches: 4. CDR3 amino acids: CASSFKGQGAYNEQFF. As DNA, the CDR3 is TGTGCCAGCAGCTTTAAGGGACAGGGGGCTTACAATGAGCAGTTCTTC.

By share, this clone ranks as medium-sized. This chain links TRBV7-9 with TRBJ2-1; unclear D gene. Deletions cut 5 bases from V and 4 bases from J, with 12 bases between. Germline V gene data show CDR1 as SEHNR and CDR2 as FQNEAQ (reference sequence). The CDR3 extends over 14 amino acids. This chain's CDR3 is CASSIQSPYNEQFF. In nucleotides, the CDR3 is TGTGCCAGCAGCATCCAATCCCCGTACAATGAGCAGTTCTTC. The whole variable domain, remainder taken from reference TRBV7-9 and TRBJ2-1, is DTGVSQNPRHKITKRGQNVTFRCDPISEHNRLYWYRQTLGQGPEFLTYFQNEAQLEKSRLLSDRFSAERPKGSFSTLEIQRTEQGDSAMYLCASSIQSPYNEQFFGPGTRLTVL.

The chain joins TRBV5-1 to TRBJ2-3; 10 nucleotides line up with TRBD2. The V gene end was trimmed by 8 bases and the J gene end by 2 bases; junction bases not matched to a gene: 8. Per germline, CDR1 SGHRS and CDR2 YFSETQ. This CDR3 comprises 15 residues. CDR3 sequence reads: CASRGAGGPTDTQYF. In DNA form, the CDR3 reads TGCGCCAGTCGAGGAGCGGGGGGGCCCACAGATACGCAGTATTTT.

The chain is built from TRBV6-5 and TRBJ1-1; no definite D call. V lost 6 bases and J 1 base, leaving 9 bases between the germline ends. The V gene's germline CDR1 is MNHEY and CDR2 SVGAGI. The CDR3 runs to 13 residues. CDR3: CASRWTGNTEAFF. The CDR3 nucleotides are TGTGCCAGCAGATGGACGGGGAACACTGAAGCTTTCTTT.

The V gene is TRBV25-1, the J gene TRBJ1-5; 8 positions match TRBD1. The CDR3 contains 16 residues. Germline lookup yields CDR1 MGHDK and CDR2 SYGVNS. V was pared by 4 bases and J by 4 bases, with 9 bases of the junction left unmatched. The CDR3 sequence: CASSASGTGENQPQHF. Here the CDR3 DNA reads TGTGCCAGCAGTGCATCCGGGACAGGAGAGAATCAGCCCCAGCATTTT.

This chain connects TRBV12-5 to TRBJ2-3; maybe TRBD1 (5 bases). The germline CDR1 and CDR2 sequences are LGHNT and FRNRAP. The V end was cut by 8 bases, the J end by 6 bases, with 15 bases between. This CDR3 has 13 residues. Here the CDR3 DNA reads TGTGCTAGTAGATTGTGGGGCTCGGATACGCAGTATTTT. This gives the protein CASRLWGSDTQYF. The full variable domain, with the rest looked up from reference TRBV12-5 and TRBJ2-3, is DARVTQTPRHKVTEMGQEVTMRCQPILGHNTVFWYRQTMMQGLELLAYFRNRAPLDDSGMPKDRFSAEMPDATLATLKIQPSEPRDSAVYFCASRLWGSDTQYFGPGTRLTVL.

The rearrangement uses TRBV19 and TRBJ2-2, with D hard to call. This CDR3 contains 12 residues. The germline V and J ends were trimmed by 6 bases and 4 bases, with 6 bases remaining between them. Germline values: CDR1 LNHDA, CDR2 SQIVND (reference sequence). The CDR3: CASRASTGELFF. In DNA, the CDR3 is TGTGCCAGTAGGGCCAGCACCGGGGAGCTGTTTTTT. The whole variable domain, remainder taken from reference TRBV19 and TRBJ2-2, is DGGITQSPKYLFRKEGQNVTLSCEQNLNHDAMYWYRQDPGQGLRLIYYSQIVNDFQKGDIAEGYSVSREKKESFPLTVTSAQKNPTAFYLCASRASTGELFFGEGSRLTVL.

The rearrangement uses TRBV10-3 and TRBJ1-1; TRBD1 matches 11 bases. After removal of 10 bases from V and 5 bases from J, the junction contained 6 bases not matched to a gene. Germline values: CDR1 ENHRY, CDR2 SYGVKD. The CDR3 is 13 amino acids. The CDR3 sequence is CASKDRGRTEAFF. The DNA of the CDR3 is TGTGCCAGTAAGGACAGGGGGCGAACTGAAGCTTTCTTT.

The V gene is TRBV6-1, the J gene TRBJ2-3; tentatively, D is TRBD2 (5 bases). Trimming removed 7 bases at V and 2 bases at J, with 13 bases between. The CDR3 is 14 residues long. The germline V gene encodes CDR1 MNHNS and CDR2 SASEGT. CDR3 amino acids: CASMRFGNTDTQYF. CDR3 sequence (DNA): TGTGCCAGCATGCGATTCGGGAACACAGATACGCAGTATTTT.

This sequence joins TRBV10-2 and TRBJ2-7; tentatively, D is TRBD2 (5 bases). Germline V gene data show CDR1 as WSHSY and CDR2 as SAAADI. V dropped 4 bases and J dropped 6 bases, with 10 bases sitting between them. This CDR3 contains 12 residues. The DNA for the CDR3 is TGCGCCAGCAGTGGTCTAGCAGGCGAGCAGTACTTC. Protein product: CASSGLAGEQYF.

The V gene is TRBV15, the J gene TRBJ2-7, with a possible D match to TRBD2 (7 bases). Germline CDR1 reads LNHNV; CDR2 reads YYDKDF (reference sequence). The CDR3 consists of 14 residues. The V end lost 0 bases, the J end lost 3 bases, and 9 bases lay between the germline ends. CDR3 loop: CATSRDRGGYEQYF. The CDR3 DNA sequence: TGTGCCACCAGCAGAGATAGGGGGGGCTACGAGCAGTACTTC.

This chain links TRBV2 with TRBJ1-2, with D unclear. Germline lookup yields CDR1 SNHLY and CDR2 FYNNEI. V lost 7 bases, J lost 8 bases, and 17 bases lay in between. The CDR3 has 13 amino acids. This CDR3 is CASKSWEGGGYTF. The CDR3 DNA reads as TGTGCCAGCAAATCCTGGGAGGGTGGAGGCTACACCTTC. Together with reference TRBV2 and TRBJ1-2, the CDR3 gives the full variable domain: EPEVTQTPSHQVTQMGQEVILRCVPISNHLYFYWYRQILGQKVEFLVSFYNNEISEKSEIFDDQFSVERPDGSNFTLKIRSTKLEDSAMYFCASKSWEGGGYTFGSGTRLTVV.

This chain links TRBV19 with TRBJ2-5; D possibly corresponds to TRBD2 (6 bases). Germline V gene lookup returns CDR1 LNHDA and CDR2 SQIVND (reference sequence). The V and J ends lost 5 bases and 5 bases respectively, with 15 bases between them. The CDR3 loop spans 14 amino acids. Written as DNA, the CDR3 is TGTGCCAGTAGTCCGGGGACTGGGCCGGAGACCCAGTACTTC. This gives the protein CASSPGTGPETQYF.

The V gene is TRBV5-1, the J gene TRBJ2-5, with TRBD2 identical over 7 bases. CDR3 length: 14 residues. Trimming at V came to 4 bases and at J to 4 bases, leaving 7 bases not matched to a gene. Looked up from germline, CDR1 is SGHRS and CDR2 is YFSETQ. The CDR3 DNA reads as TGCGCCAGCAGCCCGGTAGGCGGGGGAGAGACCCAGTACTTC. Protein product: CASSPVGGGETQYF.

The V gene is TRBV2, the J gene TRBJ1-1; D gene unclear. This CDR3 spans 14 amino acids. Germline assignment: CDR1 SNHLY and CDR2 FYNNEI. V lost 8 bases and J lost 5, with 18 bases in between. CDR3 nucleotide sequence: TGTGCCAGCTCACCTGGACGGGTTCGGACTGAAGCTTTCTTT. Translation gives CASSPGRVRTEAFF.

This sequence joins TRBV2 and TRBJ2-7; weak D call: TRBD1 (6 bases). The ends were cut back, 5 bases at V and 7 bases at J, with 12 bases in the middle. Germline V gene lookup returns CDR1 SNHLY and CDR2 FYNNEI. This CDR3 has 12 amino acids. The CDR3 DNA reads TGTGCCAGCAGTAGGGGGATGGGGGAGCAGTACTTC. This codes for CASSRGMGEQYF.